This passage covers 13 T cell receptor beta chains from one sample sequenced in a study of T cell clonality in common variable immunodeficiency. Points from the study as a whole: In common variable immunodeficiency, TCR beta chains reportedly carried fewer deletions and N-nucleotide insertions.

Clones were sequenced by immunoSEQ multiplex PCR, and TCRdb holds only the in-frame ones, with some missing. The sample offers some 42,000 clones and no singletons, the top ten holding approximately 5.6%. Which antigens these TCRs recognize remains unknown. Sequencing was carried out using peripheral blood mononuclear cells. The receptors here all came from a human donor with common variable immunodeficiency.

With regard to this clone: With the read ending 3 residues before the CDR3 end, the germline J gene is used to fill in that end. The gene calls are TRBV6-2 or TRBV6-3 and TRBJ2-2, with 7 bases matching TRBD1. Looked up from germline, CDR1 is MNHEY and CDR2 is SVGEGT. The CDR3 is 14 residues long. After removal of 6 bases from V and 0 bases from J, the junction contained 1 base not matched to a gene. The CDR3 DNA, read in part, is TGTGCCAGCAGAGGGACAGCGAACACCGGGGAG. Protein sequence: CASRGTANTGE. The CDR3 in its entirety is CASRGTANTGELFF.

This clone occurred a few times. This same CDR3 is encoded by further DNA sequences in the sample. The CDR3 loop is CASSIQGDTGELFF. The sequenced part of the CDR3 DNA is TGTGCCAGTAGTATCCAGGGGGACACCGGGGAG. The chain couples TRBV19 to TRBJ2-2; the match to TRBD1 covers 7 bases. Sequencing ends 3 residues short of the CDR3 end; the germline J gene provides the rest. Per the germline V gene, CDR1 is LNHDA and CDR2 is SQIVND (reference sequence). This CDR3 is 14 amino acids long. Losses at the gene ends were 3 bases for V and 3 bases for J; bases not matched to a gene: 1. The full variable domain, rest sourced from reference TRBV19 and TRBJ2-2, is DGGITQSPKYLFRKEGQNVTLSCEQNLNHDAMYWYRQDPGQGLRLIYYSQIVNDFQKGDIAEGYSVSREKKESFPLTVTSAQKNPTAFYLCASSIQGDTGELFFGEGSRLTVL.

This clone came up many times. The CDR3 end lies 3 residues beyond the end of the read and is filled in from the germline J gene. This chain uses TRBV20-1 with TRBJ2-1, with 10 nucleotides matching TRBD2. The CDR3 totals 14 residues. Losses at the gene ends were 3 bases for V and 9 bases for J; bases not matched to a gene: 8. CDR1 and CDR2 (germline): DFQATT, SNEGSKA (reference sequence). CDR3: CSASPGLAGVEQFF. The CDR3 DNA, read in part, is TGCAGTGCTAGCCCGGGGCTAGCGGGAGTTGAG.

Note on this clone: Sequencing ends 3 residues short of the CDR3 end; the germline J gene provides the rest. This rearrangement joins TRBV6-2 or TRBV6-3 to TRBJ2-7; tentative D call: TRBD1 (5 bases). This CDR3 region has 14 residues. CDR1 is MNHEY and CDR2 is SVGEGT in the germline V gene. V dropped 5 bases and J dropped 0 bases, with 11 bases sitting between them. CDR3 region: CASSRGGSSYEQYF. The covered CDR3 bases are TGTGCCAGCAGTAGGGGTGGTAGCTCCTACGAG.

This clone was counted a few times. The CDR3 goes on 3 residues after the read ends, and that part is filled in from the germline J gene. The chain couples TRBV13 to TRBJ2-1; TRBD2 matches at 10 bases. The germline gives CDR1 PRHDT, CDR2 FYEKMQ (reference sequence). The CDR3 is 17 amino acids. After removal of 2 bases from V and 8 bases from J, the junction contained 12 bases not matched to a gene. The DNA read from the CDR3 is TGTGCCAGCAGCTTACTGGCTAGCGGGGGAAGGAGGCATGAG. Residues: CASSLLASGGRRHE. The whole CDR3 is CASSLLASGGRRHEQFF.

This clone was detected a few times. The read comes to an end 3 residues before the CDR3 does, leaving the germline J gene to fill in the end. The chain combines TRBV10-1 with TRBJ2-7; TRBD2 agrees at 8 bases. Germline values: CDR1 WNHNN, CDR2 SYGVQD (reference sequence). The CDR3 has 13 amino acids. V shed 5 bases, J shed 4 bases, and the junction held 4 bases outside the gene matches. The part of the CDR3 DNA that was read is TGCGCCAGCAGTTCCAGCGGGGGTTACGAG. Residues: CASSSSGGYE. The whole CDR3 is CASSSSGGYEQYF.

This clone was detected only a few times. Read coverage stops 3 residues before the CDR3 terminus; the germline J gene supplies the remainder. V gene TRBV13 combines with J gene TRBJ2-5; no clear D gene. With 1 base removed from V and 4 bases from J, the gap between germline ends came to 13 bases. Germline V lookup: CDR1 PRHDT, CDR2 FYEKMQ (reference sequence). The CDR3 spans 15 residues. The CDR3 here is CASSLAGYPIETQYF. The CDR3 bases that were read are TGTGCCAGCAGCTTAGCGGGTTACCCTATAGAGACC.

This clone was seen repeatedly, ten times or more. The part of the CDR3 DNA that was read is TGTGCCAGCAGCTTCGGGACAGCCAACACTGAA. Amino acids: CASSFGTANTE. The complete CDR3 reads CASSFGTANTEAFF. The chain links TRBV5-5 to TRBJ1-1; 7 bases align to TRBD1. The read gets to within 3 residues of the CDR3 end, and the germline J gene fills in the rest. After removal of 2 bases from V and 2 bases from J, the junction contained 3 bases not matched to a gene. Germline V gives CDR1 SGHKS, CDR2 YYEKEE (reference sequence). This CDR3 contains 14 residues.

This clone was detected many times. The read ends 3 residues before the CDR3 terminus; that terminus is restored from the germline J gene. This chain uses TRBV5-5 with TRBJ1-3; D remains ambiguous. Trimming stripped 4 bases from V and 0 bases from J, with 11 bases between. Germline assignment: CDR1 SGHKS and CDR2 YYEKEE (reference sequence). The CDR3 sequence is 15 residues long. CDR3 DNA (partial): TGTGCCAGCAGCGTGGACTTTGGCTCTGGAAACACC. Translated: CASSVDFGSGNT. The full CDR3 protein reads CASSVDFGSGNTIYF.

The table lists this clone with a few counts. The read comes to an end 3 residues before the CDR3 does, leaving the germline J gene to fill in the end. J is TRBJ2-3 and V is TRBV7-2, with D unclear. The CDR3 is made up of 15 amino acids. Between the trimmed V and J ends, which lost 1 base and 2 bases, there was a span of 10 bases. Germline CDR1 and CDR2: SGHTA and FQGNSA. CDR3 sequence: CASSLGAFLTDTQYF. The covered CDR3 bases are TGTGCCAGCAGCTTAGGGGCTTTCCTCACAGATACG.

On this clone: The read comes to an end 3 residues before the CDR3 does, leaving the germline J gene to fill in the end. The gene calls are TRBV7-6 and TRBJ2-3; D perhaps matches TRBD1 (5 bases). The CDR3 length is 13 residues. V was shortened by 5 bases and J by 5 bases, with 11 bases between the two germline ends. Germline CDR1 reads SGHVS; CDR2 reads FNYEAQ. The part of the CDR3 DNA that was read is TGTGCCAGCAGCACCCAAAGGGGAGATACG. This sequence encodes CASSTQRGDT. The full CDR3 reads CASSTQRGDTQYF.

As concerns this clone: The read ends 3 residues early relative to the CDR3; the germline J gene fills the gap. The chain carries TRBV30 and TRBJ2-7, with D tentatively TRBD1 (6 bases). V was pared by 0 bases and J by 2 bases, with 11 bases between. Germline values: CDR1 GTSNPN, CDR2 SVGIG (reference sequence). This CDR3 is built from 14 residues. CDR3: CAWSVGGPTYEQYF. The part of the CDR3 DNA that was read is TGTGCCTGGAGTGTTGGGGGCCCTACCTACGAG.

With regard to this clone: The read comes to an end 3 residues before the CDR3 does, leaving the germline J gene to fill in the end. The chain uses TRBV7-2 and TRBJ1-2; 9 positions match TRBD1. CDR1 is SGHTA, CDR2 FQGNSA, per germline. The CDR3 runs to 14 residues. CDR3 in amino acids: CASSLQQGAKGYTF. The CDR3 DNA, read in part, is TGTGCCAGCAGCTTACAACAGGGGGCGAAGGGC.